The rows below give T cell receptor beta chains drawn from one sample of a study of shared clonotypes between healthy human individuals. Clones were sequenced by immunoSEQ multiplex PCR, and TCRdb holds only the in-frame ones, with some missing. The sample includes 1.5 million to 2.5 million clones, roughly 95% of them seen just once. Sequenced input: naive CD8+ T cells sorted from blood. Source of these receptors: a man younger than 35 in good health. CDR3s include the opening cysteine and the closing phenylalanine or tryptophan. A D gene is named only where the DNA matches it firmly. Where a row states a size, it is once, few, many or the class of an expanded clone; other rows omit it.

J gene: TRBJ2-1
clone size: .
V gene: TRBV7-8
D gene: TRBD2
CDR3 DNA: TGTGCCAGCAGCTCATCGGGACTAGTCAGCTACAATGAGCAGTTCTTC
CDR3 protein: CASSSSGLVSYNEQFF

J gene: TRBJ2-1
clone size: .
V gene: TRBV30
D gene: .
CDR3 DNA: TGTGCCTGGAGTGTACCGCTGGAGAGCTCCTACAATGAGCAGTTCTTC
CDR3 protein: CAWSVPLESSYNEQFF

J gene: TRBJ2-3
clone size: .
V gene: TRBV27
D gene: TRBD2
CDR3 DNA: TGTGCCAGCAGTTTATCGGTCCTAGCGGGAGATTCGGATACGCAGTATTTT
CDR3 protein: CASSLSVLAGDSDTQYF

J gene: TRBJ2-1
clone size: .
V gene: TRBV30
D gene: TRBD2
CDR3 DNA: TGTGCCTGCCGGGACTACTCCTACAATGAGCAGTTCTTC
CDR3 protein: CACRDYSYNEQFF

J gene: TRBJ2-7
clone size: .
V gene: TRBV19
D gene: .
CDR3 DNA: TGTGCCAGTAGCCCCGGGTCCGAGCAGTACTTC
CDR3 protein: CASSPGSEQYF

J gene: TRBJ2-7
clone size: .
V gene: TRBV7-9
D gene: .
CDR3 DNA: TGTGCCAGCAGCTTAGCTTGGGGGGGCCAGAACGAGCAGTACTTC
CDR3 protein: CASSLAWGGQNEQYF

J gene: TRBJ1-6
clone size: few
V gene: TRBV4-1
D gene: TRBD1
CDR3 DNA: TGCGCCAGCAGCCAAGATTTTGCTGTTCAGGACAGGGATTTT
CDR3 protein: CASSQDFAVQDRDF

J gene: TRBJ2-3
clone size: .
V gene: TRBV27
D gene: TRBD2
CDR3 DNA: TGTGCCAGCAGTGCCGGACTAGCTTTACCCACAGATACGCAGTATTTT
CDR3 protein: CASSAGLALPTDTQYF

J gene: TRBJ2-1
clone size: once
V gene: TRBV28
D gene: TRBD1
CDR3 DNA: TGTGCCAGCAGTTCACCCTACCGGGACAGAGACAATGAGCAGTTCTTC
CDR3 protein: CASSSPYRDRDNEQFF

J gene: TRBJ2-6
clone size: .
V gene: TRBV30
D gene: .
CDR3 DNA: TGTGCCTGGAGTGTACTGGGGGAACCTCTATCTGGGGCCAACGTCCTGACTTTC
CDR3 protein: CAWSVLGEPLSGANVLTF

J gene: TRBJ2-7
clone size: .
V gene: TRBV6-1
D gene: .
CDR3 DNA: TGTGCCAGCAGTGAAGCGCTCTGGGTAGGCGGGACGGACTACGAGCAGTACTTC
CDR3 protein: CASSEALWVGGTDYEQYF

J gene: TRBJ2-7
clone size: .
V gene: TRBV9
D gene: TRBD2
CDR3 DNA: TGTGCCAGCAGCTTAACTAGCGGGGGGACCTACGAGCAGTACTTC
CDR3 protein: CASSLTSGGTYEQYF

J gene: TRBJ2-7
clone size: .
V gene: TRBV9
D gene: .
CDR3 DNA: TGTGCCAGCAGCGTAGGTCGGACGGATGAGCAGTACTTC
CDR3 protein: CASSVGRTDEQYF

J gene: TRBJ2-5
clone size: .
V gene: TRBV11-2
D gene: .
CDR3 DNA: TGTGCCAGCACCGTAGAGTTCAGTCCACAAGAGACCCAGTACTTC
CDR3 protein: CASTVEFSPQETQYF

J gene: TRBJ1-1
clone size: .
V gene: TRBV9
D gene: .
CDR3 DNA: TGTGCCAGCAATAGGGACTTTACGAACACTGAAGCTTTCTTT
CDR3 protein: CASNRDFTNTEAFF

J gene: TRBJ2-7
clone size: .
V gene: TRBV2
D gene: TRBD2
CDR3 DNA: TGTGCCAGCATCGAGGAACTAGCGGGAGGGACGAGCTCCTACGAGCAGTACTTC
CDR3 protein: CASIEELAGGTSSYEQYF

J gene: TRBJ2-7
clone size: .
V gene: TRBV4-1
D gene: .
CDR3 DNA: TGCGCCAGCAGCCAACAGGTAAAAGGCCCCGCCTACTACGAGCAGTACTTC
CDR3 protein: CASSQQVKGPAYYEQYF

J gene: TRBJ1-6
clone size: .
V gene: TRBV9
D gene: TRBD1
CDR3 DNA: TGTGCCAGCAGCGTAGTCGGGACAGGGTATTCACCCCTCCACTTT
CDR3 protein: CASSVVGTGYSPLHF

J gene: TRBJ2-5
clone size: once
V gene: TRBV30
D gene: TRBD2
CDR3 DNA: TGTGCCTGGAGTTACGGGACTAGCGGGGAAGAGACCCAGTACTTC
CDR3 protein: CAWSYGTSGEETQYF

J gene: TRBJ2-7
clone size: .
V gene: TRBV5-1
D gene: TRBD1
CDR3 DNA: TGCGCCAGCAGCTTGGACAGGGGCCTCACCTACGAGCAGTACTTC
CDR3 protein: CASSLDRGLTYEQYF

J gene: TRBJ1-2
clone size: .
V gene: TRBV5-1
D gene: .
CDR3 DNA: TGCGCCAGCAGCCCCGAGCGCCGGGACCCTGGGTGGGGCTACACCTTC
CDR3 protein: CASSPERRDPGWGYTF

J gene: TRBJ2-7
clone size: .
V gene: TRBV18
D gene: .
CDR3 DNA: TGTGCCAGCTCACCTTTAAAGGAGGGTGCCTACGAGCAGTACTTC
CDR3 protein: CASSPLKEGAYEQYF

J gene: TRBJ2-7
clone size: .
V gene: TRBV27
D gene: TRBD1
CDR3 DNA: TGTGCCAGCAGTTTAGGGACAGGGTACGAGCAGTACTTC
CDR3 protein: CASSLGTGYEQYF

J gene: TRBJ2-7
clone size: .
V gene: TRBV2
D gene: TRBD1
CDR3 DNA: TGTGCCAGCAGTGGACCCGGGACAGGGGAGTCCTACGAGCAGTACTTC
CDR3 protein: CASSGPGTGESYEQYF

J gene: TRBJ1-1
clone size: once
V gene: TRBV6-5
D gene: TRBD1
CDR3 DNA: TGTGCCAGCAGTTACGACAGGGGGTGGACTGAAGCTTTCTTT
CDR3 protein: CASSYDRGWTEAFF

J gene: TRBJ2-5
clone size: .
V gene: TRBV10-2
D gene: .
CDR3 DNA: TGCGCCAGCAGTGACTTGGGGGGGCCAGAGACCCAGTACTTC
CDR3 protein: CASSDLGGPETQYF

J gene: TRBJ2-7
clone size: .
V gene: TRBV4-2
D gene: TRBD2
CDR3 DNA: TGTGCCAGCAGCCAAGTCGGAGCGGGGGGGCCGTTATACGAGCAGTACTTC
CDR3 protein: CASSQVGAGGPLYEQYF

J gene: TRBJ2-1
clone size: .
V gene: TRBV28
D gene: TRBD2
CDR3 DNA: TGTGCCAGCAGCTTAGCGGGGGGGCCGAATGAGCAGTTCTTC
CDR3 protein: CASSLAGGPNEQFF

J gene: TRBJ2-1
clone size: .
V gene: TRBV5-1
D gene: TRBD2
CDR3 DNA: TGCGCCAGCAGCTTATGGGCGGGAGAGGGTAATGAGCAGTTCTTC
CDR3 protein: CASSLWAGEGNEQFF

J gene: TRBJ2-7
clone size: .
V gene: TRBV27
D gene: .
CDR3 DNA: TGTGCCAGCAGTTTTCGAATGGGCGAGCAGTACTTC
CDR3 protein: CASSFRMGEQYF

J gene: TRBJ2-7
clone size: few
V gene: TRBV7-4
D gene: .
CDR3 DNA: TGTGCCAGCAGCTCCACAGGTCCCCCGTACTTC
CDR3 protein: CASSSTGPPYF

J gene: TRBJ2-3
clone size: .
V gene: TRBV2
D gene: .
CDR3 DNA: TGTGCCAGCAGTGAAAGTAGTACGGTGGCAGATACGCAGTATTTT
CDR3 protein: CASSESSTVADTQYF

J gene: TRBJ1-4
clone size: .
V gene: TRBV15
D gene: .
CDR3 DNA: TGTGCCACCAGCAGATTTAGTCAAGGGGAAAAACTGTTTTTT
CDR3 protein: CATSRFSQGEKLFF

J gene: TRBJ2-2
clone size: .
V gene: TRBV4-1
D gene: .
CDR3 DNA: TGCGCCAGCAGACACCTCCGGGACTTCGGAGACACCGGGGAGCTGTTTTTT
CDR3 protein: CASRHLRDFGDTGELFF